This record looks at one T cell receptor beta chain sequence and its context. Its cognate antigen is unknown. Caucasian adults residing in Nashville, Tennessee made up all the donors. The entry originates in a study of shared clonotypes between healthy human individuals. Study observations and caveats: Generation of non-shared clonotypes was less probable than generation of clonotypes shared by all four donors.

TCRdb keeps only in-frame clones here, not all; method: immunoSEQ multiplex PCR. The repertoire consists of around 100,000 clones, with around two thirds occurring once and the leading ten covering 20% to 25%. CDR3 length: 13 amino acids. Trimming removed 6 bases from V and 2 bases from J, with 11 bases in between. The V gene's germline CDR1 is MNHNY and CDR2 SVGAGI (reference sequence). This sequence originates from a woman aged 30 to 39 in good health. V usage is TRBV6-6 and J usage is TRBJ2-7; D possibly corresponds to TRBD1 (5 bases). Sequencing was done on a sample of memory CD8+ T cells sorted from blood. Indicated subset: CD45RO+ cells pooled with CCR7-negative TemRA cells. The CDR3 sequence: CASSRQTTYEQYF. CDR3 coding DNA: TGTGCCAGCAGCCGACAGACAACCTACGAGCAGTACTTC.